This record covers a single T cell receptor beta chain. The specificity of this receptor is unknown. No base qualities exist here, and no much larger clone lies one base off it. TCRbeta CDR3 regions were amplified from genomic DNA using the immunoSEQ Assay, a bias-controlled multiplex PCR. In the original analysis: The number of nucleated cells in each sample was estimated from the amplification of reference gene primers within the assay. To quantify the absolute abundance of each unique TCRbeta CDR3 rearrangement, sequence reads were collapsed and filtered. Productive Simpson clonality was computed per sample as the square root of Simpson's diversity index over productive rearrangements. In TCRdb, the immuneACCESS table is reduced to in-frame sequences with V and J assigned. These tables do not hold every clone; where another copy was compared, an unresolved V gene accounts for under half, and the others remain unexplained. V and J calls and clone size are those listed in that table; D and trimming were worked out from the DNA. The sample table contains some 190,000 clones; only one count was recorded for approximately 88% of them. The ten largest clones add up to roughly 3.2% of the sample.

Participants in the prospective study were enrolled through a virtual design, were aged about 18 to 100 years, and lived in roughly 24 United States geographic areas. In the prospective study, participants were assigned to cohorts based on the clinical history participants reported in a screening survey and a study questionnaire. Recovered participants in ImmuneRACE Cohort 3 were defined as having two consecutive negative NP/OP PCR tests, clearance from a healthcare professional, or resolution of symptoms. Each participant in the prospective study had whole blood, serum and a nasopharyngeal or oropharyngeal swab collected by mobile phlebotomists. Prospective study participants could optionally give additional blood draws and questionnaires over an approximately two-month period. Before DNA extraction, prospective study blood samples were shipped either frozen or at room temperature. The data were taken from a study of blood T cell repertoires in COVID-19 (dated by TCRdb to the early 2020s). For the study in its entirety: Collaborator samples came from the United States, Italy and Spain and covered acute and convalescent phases of COVID-19. The repertoires were released in a freely available public database meant as a resource for research on the immune response to SARS-CoV-2. The material from the prospective study consisted of cDNA or gDNA derived from T cells, B-cell-depleted T cells, or PBMCs. Samples came from the ongoing ImmuneRACE study (first 160 participants) plus 1,254 subjects from 6 global collaborators. HLA class I and class II types, where available, came from metadata supplied by the sample provider rather than from assay-based typing. A de-identified subject ID, COVID-19 status, age in years and sex were almost always included in the sample metadata. Deeply sampled blood TCRbeta repertoires from subjects exposed to, actively infected with, or recovered from COVID-19 were included in the dataset. Study-level results and caveats: The amount of clinical and demographic metadata varied by source and participant and was provided uncurated.

Sequencing was done on a sample of PBMCs or T cells enriched from blood (not recorded which). This sequence was found in a woman younger than 45 who had recovered from COVID-19.

The nucleotides read TGTGCCAGCAGCTTAGATACAGGAGTGTACAATGAGCAGTTCTTC. Protein translation: CASSLDTGVYNEQFF. The V and J genes are TRBV11-2 and TRBJ2-1; a weak D assignment points to TRBD1 (5 bases agree). The junction carries 10 bases between V and J, which are trimmed by 0 bases and 4 bases respectively. CDR1 and CDR2 are read off the germline V gene as SGHAT and FQNNGV. The CDR3 contains 15 residues, cysteine and phenylalanine counted. Of all the DNA, just the CDR3 is kept, 45 bases in frame from base 1.